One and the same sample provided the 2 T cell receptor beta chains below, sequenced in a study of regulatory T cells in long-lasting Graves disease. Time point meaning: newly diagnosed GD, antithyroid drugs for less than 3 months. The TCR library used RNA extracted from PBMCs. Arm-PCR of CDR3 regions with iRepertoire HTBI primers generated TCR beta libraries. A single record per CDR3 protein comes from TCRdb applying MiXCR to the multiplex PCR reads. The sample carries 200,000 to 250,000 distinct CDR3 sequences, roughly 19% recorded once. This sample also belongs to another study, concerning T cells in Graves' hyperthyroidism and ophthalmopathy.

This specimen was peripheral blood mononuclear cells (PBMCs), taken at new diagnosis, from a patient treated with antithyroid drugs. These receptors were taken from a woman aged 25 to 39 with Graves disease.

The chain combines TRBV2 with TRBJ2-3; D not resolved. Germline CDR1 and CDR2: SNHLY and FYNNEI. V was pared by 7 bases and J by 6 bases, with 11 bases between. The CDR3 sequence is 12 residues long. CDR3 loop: CASNPLADTQYF. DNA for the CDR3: TGTGCCAGCAACCCGTTAGCCGATACGCAGTATTTT.

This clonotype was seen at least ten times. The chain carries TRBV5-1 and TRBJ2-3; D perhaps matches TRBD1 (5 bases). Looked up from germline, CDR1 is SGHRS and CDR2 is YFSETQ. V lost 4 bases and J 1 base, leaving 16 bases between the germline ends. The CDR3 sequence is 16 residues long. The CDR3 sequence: CASSLTGLDGTDTQYF. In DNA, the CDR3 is TGCGCCAGCAGCCTTACAGGCCTTGACGGCACAGATACGCAGTATTTT.